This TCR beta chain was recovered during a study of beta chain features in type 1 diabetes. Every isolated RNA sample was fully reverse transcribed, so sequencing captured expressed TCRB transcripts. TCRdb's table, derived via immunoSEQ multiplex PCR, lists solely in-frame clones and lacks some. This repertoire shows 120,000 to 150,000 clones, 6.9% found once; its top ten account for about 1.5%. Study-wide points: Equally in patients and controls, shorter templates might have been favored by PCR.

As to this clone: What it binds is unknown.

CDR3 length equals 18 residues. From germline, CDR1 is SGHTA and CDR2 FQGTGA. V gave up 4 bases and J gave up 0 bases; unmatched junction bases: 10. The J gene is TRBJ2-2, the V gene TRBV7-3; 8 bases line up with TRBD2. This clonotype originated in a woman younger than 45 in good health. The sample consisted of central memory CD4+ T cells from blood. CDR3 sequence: CASSSRTSGPTNTGELFF. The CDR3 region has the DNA TGTGCCAGCAGCTCTCGCACTAGCGGACCTACGAACACCGGGGAGCTGTTTTTT.